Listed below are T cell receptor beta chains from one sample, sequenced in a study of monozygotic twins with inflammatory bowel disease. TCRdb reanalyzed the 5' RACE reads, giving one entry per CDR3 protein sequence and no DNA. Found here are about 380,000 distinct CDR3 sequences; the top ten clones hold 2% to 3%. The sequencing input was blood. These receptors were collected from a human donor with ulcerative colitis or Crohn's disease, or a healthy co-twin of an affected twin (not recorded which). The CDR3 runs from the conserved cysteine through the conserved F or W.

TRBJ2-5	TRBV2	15	CASSDYGGAVETQYF
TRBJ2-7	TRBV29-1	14	CSVASDRGMYEQYF
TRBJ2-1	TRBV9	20	CASSKPPGLAGGSLYNEQFF
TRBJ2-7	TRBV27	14	CASRVAGGLHEQYF
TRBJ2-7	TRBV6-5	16	CASSLSLGLTSYEQYF
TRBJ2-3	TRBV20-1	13	CSVRGGAADTQYF
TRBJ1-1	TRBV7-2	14	CASSLASGVSEAFF
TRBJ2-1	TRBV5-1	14	CASSLPEEGNEQFF
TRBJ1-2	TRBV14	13	CASRYRVFGGCTF
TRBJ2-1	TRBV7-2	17	CASSLMRLAGGLGEQFF
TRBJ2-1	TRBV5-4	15	CASSLTLTDYNEQFF
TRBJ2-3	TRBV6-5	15	CASSYLAGYTDTQYF
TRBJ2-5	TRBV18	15	CASSPGQVHQETQYF
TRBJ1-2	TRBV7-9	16	CASSSSTGGVDYGYTF
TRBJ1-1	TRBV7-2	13	CASRHDRNTEAFF
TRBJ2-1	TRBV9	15	CASSPTRWGTPEQFF
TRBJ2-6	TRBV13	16	CASSAHRGPGANVLTF
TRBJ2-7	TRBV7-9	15	CASSPWRVVHYEQYF
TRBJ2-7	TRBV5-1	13	CASSLQQGYEQYF
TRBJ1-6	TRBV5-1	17	CASSLAPGGAGNSPLHF